The clone carrying this T cell receptor (beta chain) appeared a few times. The antigen is unknown. This sample was included in a study of blood T cells in healthy people across ages. Notes on the study in general: A conclusive naive versus antigen-experienced comparison was prevented by the unsorted PBMCs. Fewer expanded clones and more diversity marked long-lived versus aged donors. A roughly linear fall in TCR beta diversity per million T cells was seen with increasing age. Naive T cell percentage showed a strong correlation with TCR beta diversity.

The use of a sample-barcoded 5' primer and a J-beta primer mix characterized a second PCR of roughly 6 to 11 cycles. In TCRdb, the 5' RACE reads were re-called with MiXCR into one record per CDR3 protein. The sample gives roughly 1.9 million distinct CDR3 sequences, about two fifths of which show up once; under 30% is in the top ten. The specimen was blood. This TCR came from a human donor in good health.

Here the CDR3 DNA reads TGCGCCAGCAGCCAAGAATGGGGTTTGGCCTATGGCTACACCTTC. Amino acid sequence: CASSQEWGLAYGYTF. J is TRBJ1-2 and V is TRBV4-3; unclear D gene. Germline V gene sequence: CDR1 LGHNA, CDR2 YSLEER. V lost 0 bases, J lost 4 bases, and 12 bases lay in between. This CDR3 region has 15 residues.